This T cell receptor beta chain was obtained from a study of T-cell memory formation after mild COVID-19 (dated by TCRdb to the early 2020s). Regarding the study in general: TCR sequence clusters from the two donors were found to be largely donor specific. In a couple of donors, T-cell clones that expanded and contracted after mild COVID-19 were followed by sequencing TCRalpha and TCRbeta repertoires longitudinally. The cohort comprised two young, previously healthy adult volunteers, one female and one male.

The germline V gene yields SGDLS for CDR1 and YYNGEE for CDR2. Germline trimming amounts to 0 bases on V and 6 bases on J, with 5 as the count of junction bases outside the gene matches. The CDR3 runs 15 residues from the cysteine to the phenylalanine. Only CDR3 DNA is held: 45 bases, read in frame from base 1. Ficoll-Paque density gradient centrifugation was used to isolate PBMCs. Instrument on record: Illumina NovaSeq 6000. Using 5'RACE with constant-segment primers, TCRalpha and TCRbeta cDNA libraries were constructed, with sample barcodes and unique molecular identifiers added in the process. RNA was extracted from every sample with Trizol reagent. Libraries were amplified in two PCR steps, with a second sample barcode and Illumina TruSeq adapters added in the second step. Sequencing of the libraries was done on an Illumina NovaSeq, producing 2 x 150 bp paired-end reads. Turning to the authors' computational methods: Demultiplexing of reads and collapsing into UMI-guided consensus sequences were performed with migec v1.2.7. Using mixcr v2.1.11, UMI consensuses were aligned to TRA and TRB V and J templates and then assembled into clonotypes. Expanded or contracted clonotypes were those called significant by both edgeR and NoisET, with noise models trained on biological replicates. For edgeR calls, a false discovery rate-adjusted p below 0.01 and a log2 fold-change threshold of 1 were applied. As an exploratory analysis of dynamics, max-normalized trajectories of the 1000 most abundant clonotypes were examined by PCA with hierarchical clustering. Separately sequenced CD4+ and CD8+ repertoires were used to assign a CD4 or CD8 phenotype to each responding clone. Through fastp at Q25 and MiXCR, TCRdb rebuilt clones from the public reads, retaining in-frame beta chains. Each CDR3 protein gets just one entry, which takes the most common genes and DNA from the rows behind it. The V and J calls and clone size are TCRdb's, not the authors'. This sample comprises approximately 480,000 distinct CDR3 sequences, 15% to 20% of them detected only once. The leading ten clones occupy over 9% of the sample.

This clonotype occurred a few times. Its antigen has not been determined. Base-call qualities are not available, and no considerably larger clone is one nucleotide away. What the work shows at the level of the full study, not this receptor alone: Clones contracting from day 15 to 85 had balanced CD4/CD8 phenotypes, while a second wave expanding from day 15 to 37 was biased towards CD4+. The detection of some responding clones in pre-infection memory suggests that pre-existing cross-reactive memory T cells joined the SARS-CoV-2 response. The study covered only a couple of mild cases, and larger cohorts including severe cases with pre-infection samples were considered necessary. SARS-CoV-2 specificity of the second-wave clones peaking on day 37 was not confirmed. Contracting CD4+ clones were located mainly in the CM and EM memory subsets, whereas CD8+ clones were found to be enriched in EMRA.

The receptor was derived from an adult woman who had mild COVID-19 (a few samples of this study predate the infection). The sample titles of this study are shuffled in the database, so cell type and time point are left out; the donor was told from shared clones. Material for sequencing was PBMCs or a T cell subset sorted from them (not recorded which). The rearrangement combines TRBV9 with TRBJ2-1, with 8 central nucleotides matching TRBD1. The bases read TGTGCCAGCAGCGTAGAGGGACAGGCGCTCAATGAGCAGTTCTTC. It codes for CASSVEGQALNEQFF.